Shown below are 9 T cell receptor beta chains from a single sample sequenced in a study of sequential checkpoint blockade in melanoma. Indicated treatment: randomized to nivolumab then ipilimumab (arm A) or the reverse (arm B). The assay was immunoSEQ multiplex PCR, and TCRdb's table has in-frame clones only and misses some. Of roughly 13,000 clones in the sample, roughly 21% were seen once. Specimen: tumor tissue (inferred from file names), collected from a patient given nivolumab and ipilimumab in sequence. Receptors originate from a human donor with melanoma.

This clone has only a few counts. The rearrangement joins TRBV28 to TRBJ2-2; 7 nucleotides align to TRBD2. This CDR3 is built from 16 residues. V lost 3 bases, J lost 4 bases, and 8 bases stayed unmatched. Germline V gives CDR1 MDHEN, CDR2 SYDVKM. The CDR3 DNA is TGTGCCAGCAGTTTTAGAGCGGGGTTGGGCACCGGGGAGCTGTTTTTT. Encoded protein: CASSFRAGLGTGELFF.

This clone was picked up many times. The V call is TRBV9, the J call TRBJ1-1; D not resolved. Trimming shortened V by 5 bases and J by 4 bases, and 9 bases separated the two germline ends. From germline, CDR1 is SGDLS and CDR2 YYNGEE. CDR3 length: 12 residues. The CDR3 sequence: CASSEVATEAFF. The CDR3 coding sequence is TGTGCCAGCAGTGAGGTGGCCACTGAAGCTTTCTTT.

This clone is labeled medium-sized (0.01 to 0.1%). The chain is built from TRBV6-8 and TRBJ1-3; perhaps TRBD1 as D (6 bases). The V end was cut by 5 bases, the J end by 4 bases, with 12 bases between. This CDR3 spans 14 amino acids. The germline V gene has CDR1 MNHGY and CDR2 SAAAGT. The CDR3 loop reads CASSDRGGGNTIYF. The DNA for the CDR3 is TGTGCCAGCAGTGACCGAGGGGGGGGAAACACCATATATTTT.

The V and J genes are TRBV4-1 and TRBJ1-1; D ambiguous. The CDR3 is made up of 14 amino acids. Germline CDR1 is MGHRA and CDR2 is YSYEKL. Trimming removed 4 bases from V and 1 base from J, with 10 bases in between. The CDR3 nucleotides read TGCGCCAGCAGCCTCCGGGTCTCGAACACTGAAGCTTTCTTT. Protein sequence: CASSLRVSNTEAFF.

This clone has only a few counts. This sequence joins TRBV14 and TRBJ2-3; D is possibly TRBD1 or TRBD2 (5 bases each). Germline V gives CDR1 SGHDN, CDR2 FVKESK. V was pared by 1 base and J by 0 bases, with 8 bases between. This CDR3 comprises 15 residues. The CDR3 sequence: CASSQGDPSTDTQYF. For the CDR3, the DNA is TGTGCCAGCAGCCAAGGGGACCCTAGCACAGATACGCAGTATTTT.

This clone was found a few times. The chain recombines TRBV19 with TRBJ1-1; the match to TRBD1 covers 8 bases. CDR1 and CDR2 from the germline V gene are LNHDA and SQIVND (reference sequence). The CDR3 covers 14 residues. The V segment lost 8 bases and the J segment 1 base; nucleotides outside the gene matches: 6. This CDR3 is CASDGQGRNTEAFF. The CDR3 DNA sequence: TGTGCCAGTGACGGACAGGGAAGGAACACTGAAGCTTTCTTT. Based on the CDR3 plus reference TRBV19 and TRBJ1-1, the full variable domain is DGGITQSPKYLFRKEGQNVTLSCEQNLNHDAMYWYRQDPGQGLRLIYYSQIVNDFQKGDIAEGYSVSREKKESFPLTVTSAQKNPTAFYLCASDGQGRNTEAFFGQGTRLTVV.

This clone has only a few counts. This chain uses TRBV6-8 with TRBJ2-1; 12 nucleotides match TRBD2. The junction had 9 bases not matched to a gene; V was cut back by 10 bases and J by 2 bases. Germline CDR1 and CDR2: MNHGY and SAAAGT. This CDR3 is 16 amino acids long. The CDR3 DNA follows: TGTGCCATCAGCCCTCGACTAGCGGGAGCCTACAATGAGCAGTTCTTC. This sequence encodes CAISPRLAGAYNEQFF.

In this sample, this clone turned up a few times. The chain is built from TRBV11-3 and TRBJ2-3; 9 bases agree with TRBD2. The CDR3 totals 17 residues. V trimming: 5 bases; J trimming: 1 base; junction bases outside the gene matches: 10. Germline V lookup: CDR1 SGHNT, CDR2 YENEEA. The CDR3 reads CASSQRPSGAGTDTQYF. CDR3 DNA: TGTGCCAGCAGCCAAAGGCCTAGCGGGGCGGGCACAGATACGCAGTATTTT.

The chain has TRBV6-1 and TRBJ2-2; D perhaps matches TRBD1 (5 bases). The CDR3 runs to 15 residues. The germline V gene has CDR1 MNHNS and CDR2 SASEGT. V lost 1 base and J 2 bases, leaving 8 bases between the germline ends. In DNA form, the CDR3 reads TGTGCCAGCAGTGAAGGGCAGGGTAACACCGGGGAGCTGTTTTTT. It encodes CASSEGQGNTGELFF.